This entry lists 31 T cell receptor beta chains sequenced from one sample in a study of shared clonotypes between healthy human individuals. Naive CD8 cells comprised CD45RO-negative, CCR7-positively selected cells, excluding terminally differentiated effector memory CD45RA+ cells. Sequencing used immunoSEQ multiplex PCR; TCRdb keeps in-frame clones, though not all of them. The data show around 1.9 million clones, 85% to 95% seen once. The sample comprised naive CD8+ T cells from PBMCs. The source is a man aged 18-30 years in good health. Some clones in this sample may be carry-over from other donors' samples.

The chain employs TRBV7-9 and TRBJ2-1, with D hard to call. V lost 2 bases and J 7 bases, leaving 9 bases between the germline ends. The germline CDR1 and CDR2 sequences are SEHNR and FQNEAQ (reference sequence). CDR3 length equals 13 residues. The CDR3 sequence is CASSLRQRNEQFF. The CDR3 DNA is TGTGCCAGCAGCTTAAGGCAGAGGAATGAGCAGTTCTTC.

The V gene is TRBV4-2, the J gene TRBJ2-7; 9 bases fit TRBD2. The CDR3 length is 18 residues. From germline, CDR1 is LGHNA and CDR2 YNFKEQ. V gave up 4 bases and J gave up 2 bases; unmatched junction bases: 15. CDR3 sequence: CASSPKAGGPTIAYEQYF. For the CDR3, the DNA is TGTGCCAGCAGCCCCAAAGCGGGAGGACCGACTATCGCCTACGAGCAGTACTTC.

The chain couples TRBV27 to TRBJ1-1; D is ambiguous. The germline CDR1 and CDR2 sequences are MNHEY and SMNVEV (reference sequence). CDR3 length: 16 residues. V was cut by 2 bases and J by 1 base, with 14 bases left in between. CDR3: CASSLTPWTRNTEAFF. CDR3 DNA: TGTGCCAGCAGTTTAACGCCGTGGACGCGGAACACTGAAGCTTTCTTT.

The chain couples TRBV27 to TRBJ2-2, with TRBD2 identical over 15 bases. Trimming took 5 bases from V and 1 from J; bases not matched to a gene: 5. This CDR3 spans 18 amino acids. Looked up from germline, CDR1 is MNHEY and CDR2 is SMNVEV (reference sequence). The chain's CDR3 is CASSNLGLAGGNTGELFF. CDR3 bases: TGTGCCAGCAGTAACCTGGGACTAGCGGGGGGGAACACCGGGGAGCTGTTTTTT.

CDR3 sequence: CASSQDLTGNPGANVLTF. CDR3 DNA: TGTGCCAGCAGCCAAGACCTGACAGGGAATCCTGGGGCCAACGTCCTGACTTTC. The rearrangement uses TRBV14 and TRBJ2-6; the match to TRBD1 covers 7 bases. The germline gives CDR1 SGHDN, CDR2 FVKESK. This CDR3 contains 18 residues. After removal of 0 bases from V and 2 bases from J, the junction contained 7 bases not matched to a gene.

The V gene is TRBV30, the J gene TRBJ2-7, with a tentative D call TRBD1 (5 bases). The CDR3 covers 14 residues. Between the trimmed V and J ends, which lost 4 bases and 0 bases, there was a span of 13 bases. Germline CDR1 GTSNPN, CDR2 SVGIG (reference sequence). CDR3 protein: CAWTVETDSYEQYF. Here the CDR3 DNA reads TGTGCCTGGACGGTAGAGACAGACTCCTACGAGCAGTACTTC. Full variable domain (rest looked up from reference TRBV30 and TRBJ2-7): SQTIHQWPATLVQPVGSPLSLECTVEGTSNPNLYWYRQAAGRGLQLLFYSVGIGQISSEVPQNLSASRPQDRQFILSSKKLLLSDSGFYLCAWTVETDSYEQYFGPGTRLTVT.

This clone has only one observation. The chain is built from TRBV7-8 and TRBJ2-1; D might be TRBD2 (6 bases). Germline V gives CDR1 SGHVS, CDR2 FQNEAQ. V gave up 5 bases and J gave up 5 bases, with 16 bases separating them. The CDR3 contains 15 residues. DNA for the CDR3: TGTGCCAGCAGCGAGGGGTCTAGCGTTAACAATGAGCAGTTCTTC. Residues: CASSEGSSVNNEQFF.

The chain has TRBV2 and TRBJ1-2, with 8 bases matching TRBD1. V lost 6 bases and J lost 5; bases outside the gene matches: 8. Germline lookup yields CDR1 SNHLY and CDR2 FYNNEI. The CDR3 has 14 amino acids. The CDR3 DNA reads as TGTGCCAGCAGCGACGGACAGGGCCCTTATGGCTACACCTTC. Amino acid sequence: CASSDGQGPYGYTF.

This clone was recorded only once. The rearrangement joins TRBV9 to TRBJ2-7; TRBD1 aligns across 8 bases. V dropped 2 bases and J dropped 5; count of bases not matched to a gene: 9. Germline lookup yields CDR1 SGDLS and CDR2 YYNGEE. This CDR3 has 15 amino acids. The CDR3 sequence: CASSVRQGSFNEQYF. In DNA, the CDR3 is TGTGCCAGCAGCGTCCGACAGGGGTCCTTCAACGAGCAGTACTTC.

This clone has a single count. Other DNA variants within this sample encode the same CDR3. J is TRBJ2-7 and V is TRBV4-1; 10 bases map to TRBD1. Germline V lookup: CDR1 MGHRA, CDR2 YSYEKL. The V and J ends lost 1 base and 3 bases, in that order; junction bases with no gene match: 3. The CDR3 covers 15 residues. The CDR3 DNA sequence: TGCGCCAGCAGCCAAGGGGACAGGGGCGGCTACGAGCAGTACTTC. Its translation: CASSQGDRGGYEQYF.

The gene calls are TRBV11-2 and TRBJ2-5; a possible D gene is TRBD2 (5 bases). V was cut by 1 base and J by 3 bases, with 21 bases left in between. Germline-derived CDR1 and CDR2 are SGHAT and FQNNGV. This CDR3 has 18 residues. The CDR3 nucleotides are TGTGCCAGCAGCTTAGGTGTGAGGATAGGTGGGGAGAAAGAGACCCAGTACTTC. Its protein product is CASSLGVRIGGEKETQYF.

The chain uses TRBV28 and TRBJ2-1; the D call may be TRBD1 or TRBD2 (5 bases each). Germline V gene lookup returns CDR1 MDHEN and CDR2 SYDVKM. The CDR3 is 16 amino acids. V gave up 6 bases and J gave up 5 bases, with 20 bases separating them. The CDR3 nucleotides are TGTGCCAGCAGCCCCCGGGACGGATCCTTGGACAATGAGCAGTTCTTC. Amino acid sequence: CASSPRDGSLDNEQFF.

The CDR3 nucleotides read TGTGCCAGTAGTAACCGGGACAGTGAGTACACCGGGGAGCTGTTTTTT. It specifies CASSNRDSEYTGELFF. V is TRBV19 and J is TRBJ2-2; 7 nucleotides align to TRBD1. The germline V gene has CDR1 LNHDA and CDR2 SQIVND (reference sequence). This CDR3 region has 16 residues. J was trimmed by 3 bases and V by 4 bases; bases with no gene match: 8.

This chain connects TRBV6-6 to TRBJ1-2; the D gene is possibly TRBD1 (6 bases). Germline V gene lookup returns CDR1 MNHNY and CDR2 SVGAGI (reference sequence). Trimming took off 1 base at V and 7 bases at J, with 13 bases between the two ends. CDR3 length equals 14 residues. Here the CDR3 reads CASSYWSGEGGYTF. The CDR3 coding sequence is TGTGCCAGCAGTTACTGGTCAGGGGAAGGTGGCTACACCTTC.

The rearrangement joins TRBV5-1 to TRBJ2-2; D not resolved. Germline assignment: CDR1 SGHRS and CDR2 YFSETQ. The CDR3 runs 13 residues. Trimming stripped 0 bases from V and 4 bases from J, with 4 bases between. CDR3 region: CASSLVATGELFF. The CDR3 region has the DNA TGCGCCAGCAGCTTGGTGGCCACCGGGGAGCTGTTTTTT.

The genes are TRBV19 and TRBJ2-4; D is unclear. Germline-derived CDR1 and CDR2 are LNHDA and SQIVND (reference sequence). Deletions cut 2 bases from V and 2 bases from J, with 10 bases between. CDR3 length: 15 amino acids. CDR3 sequence: CASSIWYGPKNIQYF. The CDR3 DNA follows: TGTGCCAGTAGTATATGGTACGGGCCCAAAAACATTCAGTACTTC.

The gene calls are TRBV4-2 and TRBJ2-7, with 7 positions matching TRBD2. Germline loops: CDR1 LGHNA, CDR2 YNFKEQ. The length of the CDR3 is 17 residues. V was clipped by 1 base and J by 6 bases; unmatched bases: 15. The CDR3 DNA is TGTGCCAGCAGCCAAGTGAATATTTGGGCGGGAGTGGGCGAGCAGTACTTC. This sequence encodes CASSQVNIWAGVGEQYF.

The chain employs TRBV7-3 and TRBJ1-1, with D possibly matching TRBD1 (5 bases). This CDR3 has 14 amino acids. Germline V lookup: CDR1 SGHTA, CDR2 FQGTGA. V was clipped by 5 bases and J by 2 bases, with 12 bases between them. The CDR3 DNA reads as TGTGCCAGCAGCCACGACAGTACTAACACTGAAGCTTTCTTT. Protein: CASSHDSTNTEAFF.

The rearrangement uses TRBV7-7 and TRBJ2-7, with D uncertain. The germline gives CDR1 SSHAT, CDR2 FNYEAQ (reference sequence). The CDR3 covers 14 residues. The V and J ends lost 2 bases and 3 bases respectively, with 11 bases between them. CDR3 bases: TGTGCCAGCAGCTTATTTTTCGGCAGCTACGAGCAGTACTTC. Protein product: CASSLFFGSYEQYF.

This chain joins TRBV4-1 and TRBJ1-1; possibly TRBD1 for D (5 bases). The CDR3 spans 17 residues. V dropped 8 bases and J dropped 0 bases, with 22 bases sitting between them. The germline V gene has CDR1 MGHRA and CDR2 YSYEKL. This CDR3 is CASGDRDRARMNTEAFF. The CDR3, as DNA: TGCGCCAGCGGGGACCGGGACCGGGCCCGAATGAACACTGAAGCTTTCTTT.

This clone was detected only once. The rearrangement joins TRBV27 to TRBJ2-1; D is unresolved. CDR1 is MNHEY and CDR2 is SMNVEV in the germline V gene (reference sequence). V gave up 2 bases and J gave up 0 bases, with 8 bases separating them. This CDR3 is 15 amino acids long. The CDR3: CASSLLPGSYNEQFF. CDR3 nucleotide sequence: TGTGCCAGCAGTTTACTCCCTGGCTCCTACAATGAGCAGTTCTTC.

In the case of this clone: Other DNA sequences in this sample translate to the same CDR3. CDR3 DNA sequence: TGTGCCAGCAGCGGGGGTGGGAGACAAGAGACCCAGTACTTC. This sequence encodes CASSGGGRQETQYF. This sequence joins TRBV9 and TRBJ2-5, with D possibly TRBD2 on 5 matching bases. V lost 3 bases and J lost 2, with 11 bases in between. Germline CDR1 reads SGDLS; CDR2 reads YYNGEE. The CDR3 loop spans 14 amino acids.

About this clone itself: This sample includes further DNA sequences coding for the same CDR3. This rearrangement joins TRBV9 to TRBJ1-4; TRBD1 agrees at 7 bases. The CDR3 loop spans 16 amino acids. J lost 6 bases, V lost 3 bases, and 11 bases had no gene match. Germline V gene lookup returns CDR1 SGDLS and CDR2 YYNGEE. DNA of the CDR3: TGTGCCAGCAGCGGAAGGGGGCAAGGAGGGGATGAAAAACTGTTTTTT. Translation: CASSGRGQGGDEKLFF.

The chain has TRBV14 and TRBJ2-7; D is uncertain. Germline CDR1 SGHDN, CDR2 FVKESK. CDR3 size: 16 residues. Trimming pared 3 bases from V and 4 bases from J, leaving 19 bases between. The CDR3: CASSHPGHIPPYEQYF. For the CDR3, the DNA is TGTGCCAGCAGCCATCCTGGGCATATCCCCCCTTACGAGCAGTACTTC.

This clone was seen a few times. This chain's CDR3 is CASSEAGVQPQHF. The CDR3 coding sequence is TGTGCCAGCAGTGAAGCGGGTGTTCAGCCCCAGCATTTT. This chain links TRBV2 with TRBJ1-5; D gene uncertain. The germline V gene encodes CDR1 SNHLY and CDR2 FYNNEI. V dropped 0 bases and J dropped 6 bases, with 6 bases sitting between them. The CDR3 extends over 13 amino acids.

The chain employs TRBV27 and TRBJ2-1, with a possible D match to TRBD2 (6 bases). The germline V gene has CDR1 MNHEY and CDR2 SMNVEV (reference sequence). With 5 bases removed from V and 4 bases from J, the gap between germline ends came to 15 bases. This CDR3 is built from 15 residues. The CDR3 loop reads CASSPRGTGYNEQFF. In DNA, the CDR3 is TGTGCCAGCAGTCCCCGGGGGACGGGTTACAATGAGCAGTTCTTC.

The rearrangement uses TRBV27 and TRBJ2-7, with a tentative D call TRBD2 (6 bases). V was cut by 6 bases and J by 11 bases, with 14 bases left in between. CDR3 size: 11 residues. Germline lookup yields CDR1 MNHEY and CDR2 SMNVEV (reference sequence). The CDR3 protein is CASSPGGEEYF. Here the CDR3 DNA reads TGTGCCAGCAGCCCCGGCGGGGAGGAGTACTTC.

This clone has a count of ten or more. This specimen includes other DNA sequences encoding the same CDR3. This sequence joins TRBV9 and TRBJ2-2; D gene ambiguous. The CDR3 is 12 amino acids. In germline, CDR1 is SGDLS, CDR2 YYNGEE. Trimming removed 4 bases from V and 0 bases from J, with 1 base in between. This CDR3 is CASSPNTGELFF. The CDR3 nucleotides are TGTGCCAGCAGCCCGAACACCGGGGAGCTGTTTTTT.

V and J are TRBV27 and TRBJ2-7; D is ambiguous. Germline values: CDR1 MNHEY, CDR2 SMNVEV (reference sequence). V lost 3 bases, J lost 6 bases, and 12 bases lay in between. CDR3 length: 13 residues. CDR3 sequence reads: CASSFIRAAEQYF. The CDR3 nucleotides read TGTGCCAGCAGTTTTATAAGGGCCGCCGAGCAGTACTTC.

The chain has TRBV25-1 and TRBJ2-3; D is uncertain. V was shortened by 2 bases and J by 5 bases, with 11 bases between the two germline ends. CDR3 length: 14 amino acids. The germline gives CDR1 MGHDK, CDR2 SYGVNS. CDR3 DNA sequence: TGTGCCAGCAGTGAAGGAGAGGCCCGAGATACGCAGTATTTT. Its protein is CASSEGEARDTQYF.

The chain has TRBV11-3 and TRBJ2-1; D is unclear. With 6 bases removed from V and 10 bases from J, the gap between germline ends came to 10 bases. In germline, CDR1 is SGHNT, CDR2 YENEEA. The CDR3 length is 11 residues. CDR3 nucleotide sequence: TGTGCCAGCAGGACCACCCCCGAGCAGTTCTTC. Its translation is CASRTTPEQFF.